This TCR beta chain was found in a study of T-cell memory formation after mild COVID-19. Study-wide background: The two donors had largely donor-specific TCR clusters.

Of note for this clonotype: What it recognizes is unknown.

MiXCR, applied by TCRdb to the 5' RACE reads, yields one record per CDR3 protein. The table includes around 310,000 distinct CDR3 sequences, approximately 15% detected once. Findings and limits, study-wide: Clones that contracted from day 15 to 85 were balanced CD4/CD8, while later expanders leaned CD4+. Memory sampled before infection contained some responding clones, suggesting cross-reactive memory joined. Shrinking CD4+ clones resided mostly in CM and EM, and CD8+ ones in EMRA.

Germline CDR1 SEHNR, CDR2 FQNEAQ (reference sequence). V was cut by 6 bases and J by 0 bases, with 13 bases left in between. The CDR3 extends over 15 amino acids. The chain has TRBV7-9 and TRBJ2-3; a weak D match, TRBD1 (6 bases). The TCR was taken from a man between 18 and 29 years old who had mild COVID-19 (a few samples of this study predate the infection). Cell type and time point are not known. The sequencing input was PBMCs or a T cell subset sorted from them (not recorded which). DNA for the CDR3: TGTGCCAGCAGGTTACAGGGTCTAAGCACAGATACGCAGTATTTT. Its protein is CASRLQGLSTDTQYF. Drawing the rest from reference TRBV7-9 and TRBJ2-3, the complete variable domain is DTGVSQNPRHKITKRGQNVTFRCDPISEHNRLYWYRQTLGQGPEFLTYFQNEAQLEKSRLLSDRFSAERPKGSFSTLEIQRTEQGDSAMYLCASRLQGLSTDTQYFGPGTRLTVL.